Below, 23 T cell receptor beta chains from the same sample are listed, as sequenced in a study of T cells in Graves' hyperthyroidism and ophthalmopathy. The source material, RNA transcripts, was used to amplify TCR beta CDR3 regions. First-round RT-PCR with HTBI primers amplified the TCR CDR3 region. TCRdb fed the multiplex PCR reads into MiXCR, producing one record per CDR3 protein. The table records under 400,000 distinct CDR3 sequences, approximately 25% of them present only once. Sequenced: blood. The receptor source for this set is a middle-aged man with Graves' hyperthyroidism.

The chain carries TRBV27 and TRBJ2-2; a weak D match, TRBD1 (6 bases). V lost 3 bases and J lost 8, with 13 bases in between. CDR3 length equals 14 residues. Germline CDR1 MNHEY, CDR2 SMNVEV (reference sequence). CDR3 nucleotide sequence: TGTGCCAGCAGTTTTCAGGGGACGGCAGGGGAGCTGTTTTTT. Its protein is CASSFQGTAGELFF.

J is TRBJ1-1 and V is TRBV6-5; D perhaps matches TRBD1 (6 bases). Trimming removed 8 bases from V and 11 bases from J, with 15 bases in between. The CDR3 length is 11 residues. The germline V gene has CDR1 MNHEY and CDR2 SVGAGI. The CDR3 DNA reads TGTGCCAGCGGGGGGCAGGGTAGCGCTTTCTTT. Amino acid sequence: CASGGQGSAFF.

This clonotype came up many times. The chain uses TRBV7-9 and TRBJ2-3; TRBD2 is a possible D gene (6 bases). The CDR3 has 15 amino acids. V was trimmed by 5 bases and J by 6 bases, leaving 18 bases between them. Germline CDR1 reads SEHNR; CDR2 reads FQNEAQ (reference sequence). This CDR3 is CASSIPGPREDTQYF. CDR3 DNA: TGTGCCAGCAGCATCCCCGGGCCCCGGGAGGATACGCAGTATTTT.

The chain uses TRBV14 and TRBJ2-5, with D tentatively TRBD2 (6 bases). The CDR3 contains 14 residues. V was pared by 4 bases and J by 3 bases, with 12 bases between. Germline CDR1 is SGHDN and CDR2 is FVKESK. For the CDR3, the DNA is TGTGCCAGCAGCCGCCTAACGGGGGAAGAGACCCAGTACTTC. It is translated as CASSRLTGEETQYF.

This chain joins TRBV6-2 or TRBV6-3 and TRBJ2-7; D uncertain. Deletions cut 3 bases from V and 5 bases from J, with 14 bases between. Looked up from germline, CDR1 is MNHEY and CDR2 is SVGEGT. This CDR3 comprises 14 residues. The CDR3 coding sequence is TGTGCCAGCAGTTATTACCAGGCCCGGGACGAGCAGTACTTC. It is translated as CASSYYQARDEQYF.

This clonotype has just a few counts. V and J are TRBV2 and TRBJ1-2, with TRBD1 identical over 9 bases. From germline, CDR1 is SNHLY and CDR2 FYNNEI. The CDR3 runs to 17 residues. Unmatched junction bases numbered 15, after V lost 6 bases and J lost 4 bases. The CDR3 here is CASSPGTGYGTSYGYTF. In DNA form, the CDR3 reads TGTGCCAGCAGCCCTGGGACAGGGTACGGAACATCCTATGGCTACACCTTC.

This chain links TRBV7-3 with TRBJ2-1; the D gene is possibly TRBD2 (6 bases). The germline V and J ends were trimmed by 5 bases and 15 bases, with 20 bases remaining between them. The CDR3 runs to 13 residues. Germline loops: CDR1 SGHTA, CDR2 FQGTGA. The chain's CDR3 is CASSRTSRSLTFF. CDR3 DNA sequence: TGTGCCAGCAGCCGAACTAGCAGGAGTCTTACGTTCTTC.

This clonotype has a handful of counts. CDR3: CASSLDPSRGYTF. Here the CDR3 DNA reads TGTGCCAGCAGCTTAGACCCTTCGAGGGGCTACACCTTC. The chain has TRBV7-9 and TRBJ1-2; D gene ambiguous. The V end lost 1 base, the J end lost 8 bases, and 11 bases lay between the germline ends. Germline lookup yields CDR1 SEHNR and CDR2 FQNEAQ (reference sequence). CDR3 length: 13 residues.

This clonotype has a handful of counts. CDR3 DNA sequence: TGTGCCACCACTAGCGGGAGCTCCTACGAGCAGTACTTC. It encodes CATTSGSSYEQYF. This sequence joins TRBV7-9 and TRBJ2-7; TRBD2 matches 11 bases. After removal of 10 bases from V and 0 bases from J, the junction contained 2 bases not matched to a gene. The CDR3 totals 13 residues. Germline CDR1 SEHNR, CDR2 FQNEAQ (reference sequence). Drawing the rest from reference TRBV7-9 and TRBJ2-7, the complete variable domain is DTGVSQNPRHKITKRGQNVTFRCDPISEHNRLYWYRQTLGQGPEFLTYFQNEAQLEKSRLLSDRFSAERPKGSFSTLEIQRTEQGDSAMYLCATTSGSSYEQYFGPGTRLTVT.

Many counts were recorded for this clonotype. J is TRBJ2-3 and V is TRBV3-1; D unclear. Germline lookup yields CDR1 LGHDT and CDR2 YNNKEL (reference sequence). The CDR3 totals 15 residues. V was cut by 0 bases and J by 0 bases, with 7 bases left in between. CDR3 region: CASSQEGGSTDTQYF. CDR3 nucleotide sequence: TGTGCCAGCAGCCAAGAAGGTGGGAGCACAGATACGCAGTATTTT.

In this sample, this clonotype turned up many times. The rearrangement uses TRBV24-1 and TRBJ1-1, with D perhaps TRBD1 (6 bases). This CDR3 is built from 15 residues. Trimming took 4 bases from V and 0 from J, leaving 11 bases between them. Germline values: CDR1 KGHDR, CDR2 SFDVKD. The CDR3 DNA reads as TGTGCCACCAGTGACCATGGACAGTTGAACACTGAAGCTTTCTTT. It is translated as CATSDHGQLNTEAFF.

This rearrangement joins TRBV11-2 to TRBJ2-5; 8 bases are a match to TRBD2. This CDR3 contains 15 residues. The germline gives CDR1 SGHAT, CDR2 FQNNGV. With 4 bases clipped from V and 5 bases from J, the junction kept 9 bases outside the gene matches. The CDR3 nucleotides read TGTGCCAGCAGCTCTGCGGGGGGCGGCGAGGAGACCCAGTACTTC. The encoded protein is CASSSAGGGEETQYF.

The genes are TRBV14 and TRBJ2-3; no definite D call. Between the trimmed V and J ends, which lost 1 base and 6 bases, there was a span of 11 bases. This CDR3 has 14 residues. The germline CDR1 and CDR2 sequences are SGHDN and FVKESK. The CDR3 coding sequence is TGTGCCAGCAGCCAAGCACAAATGGGCGATACGCAGTATTTT. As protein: CASSQAQMGDTQYF.

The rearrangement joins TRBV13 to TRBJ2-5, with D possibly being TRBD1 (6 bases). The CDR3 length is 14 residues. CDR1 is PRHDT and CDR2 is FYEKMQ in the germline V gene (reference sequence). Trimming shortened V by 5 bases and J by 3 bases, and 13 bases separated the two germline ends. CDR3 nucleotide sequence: TGTGCCAGCAGCACCTCAGGGGCAAAAGAGACCCAGTACTTC. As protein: CASSTSGAKETQYF.

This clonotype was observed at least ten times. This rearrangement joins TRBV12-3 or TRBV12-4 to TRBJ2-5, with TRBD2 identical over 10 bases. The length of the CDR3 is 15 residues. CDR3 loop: CATQPGLARQETQYF. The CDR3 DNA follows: TGTGCTACCCAACCGGGACTAGCGAGACAAGAGACCCAGTACTTC.

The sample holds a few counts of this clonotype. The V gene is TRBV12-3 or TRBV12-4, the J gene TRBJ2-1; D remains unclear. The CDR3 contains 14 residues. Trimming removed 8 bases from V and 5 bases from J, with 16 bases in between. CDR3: CASGLRWSNNEQFF. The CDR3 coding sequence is TGTGCCAGCGGCCTTAGGTGGAGCAACAATGAGCAGTTCTTC.

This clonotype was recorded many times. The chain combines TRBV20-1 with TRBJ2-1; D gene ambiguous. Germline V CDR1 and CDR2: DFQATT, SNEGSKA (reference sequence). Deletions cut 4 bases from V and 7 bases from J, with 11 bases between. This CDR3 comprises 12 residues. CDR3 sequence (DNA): TGCAGTGCTAACCGGGTCCAAAATGAGCAGTTCTTC. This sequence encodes CSANRVQNEQFF.

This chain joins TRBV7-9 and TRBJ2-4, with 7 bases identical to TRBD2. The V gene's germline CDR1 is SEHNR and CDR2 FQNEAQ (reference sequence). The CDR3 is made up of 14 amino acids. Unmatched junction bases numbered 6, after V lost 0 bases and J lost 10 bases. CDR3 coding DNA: TGTGCCAGCAGCTTAGCGGGAGGGCCCAAAATTCAGTACTTC. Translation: CASSLAGGPKIQYF. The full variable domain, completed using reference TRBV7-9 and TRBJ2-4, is DTGVSQNPRHKITKRGQNVTFRCDPISEHNRLYWYRQTLGQGPEFLTYFQNEAQLEKSRLLSDRFSAERPKGSFSTLEIQRTEQGDSAMYLCASSLAGGPKIQYFGAGTRLSVL.

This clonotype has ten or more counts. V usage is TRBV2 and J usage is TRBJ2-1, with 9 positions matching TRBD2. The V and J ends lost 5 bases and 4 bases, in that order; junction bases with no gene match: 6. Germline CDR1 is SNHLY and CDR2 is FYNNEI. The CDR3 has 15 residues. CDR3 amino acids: CASSLQTSGYNEQFF. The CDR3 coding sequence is TGTGCCAGCAGTCTACAGACTAGCGGATACAATGAGCAGTTCTTC.

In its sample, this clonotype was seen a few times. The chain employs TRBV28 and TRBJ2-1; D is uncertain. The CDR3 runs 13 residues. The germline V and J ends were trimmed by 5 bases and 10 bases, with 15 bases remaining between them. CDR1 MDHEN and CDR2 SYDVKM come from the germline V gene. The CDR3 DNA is TGTGCCAGCAGTAAAGGCGCCCCCCGAGAGCAGTTCTTC. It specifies CASSKGAPREQFF.

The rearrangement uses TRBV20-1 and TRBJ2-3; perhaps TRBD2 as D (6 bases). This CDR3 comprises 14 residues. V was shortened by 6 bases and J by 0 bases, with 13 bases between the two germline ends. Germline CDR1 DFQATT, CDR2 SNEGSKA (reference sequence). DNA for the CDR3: TGCAGTGCCTACCCCGGGAGAAGCACAGATACGCAGTATTTT. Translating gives CSAYPGRSTDTQYF.

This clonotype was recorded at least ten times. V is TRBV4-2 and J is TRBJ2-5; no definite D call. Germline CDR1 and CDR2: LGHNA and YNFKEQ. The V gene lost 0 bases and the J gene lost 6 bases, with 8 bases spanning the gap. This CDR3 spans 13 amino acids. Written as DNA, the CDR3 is TGTGCCAGCAGCCAAGATCTTTTGAAGACCCAGTACTTC. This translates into CASSQDLLKTQYF.

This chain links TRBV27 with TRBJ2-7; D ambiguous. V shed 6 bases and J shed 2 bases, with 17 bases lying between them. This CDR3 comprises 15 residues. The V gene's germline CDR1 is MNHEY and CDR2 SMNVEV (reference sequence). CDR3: CASSHSPAATYEQYF. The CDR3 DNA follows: TGTGCCAGCAGCCATTCCCCCGCTGCTACCTACGAGCAGTACTTC.